This passage covers 8 T cell receptor beta chains from one sample sequenced in a study of blood T cell repertoires in COVID-19. The data were produced by immunoSEQ multiplex PCR, yet TCRdb's version contains in-frame clones alone and is incomplete. The profile covers about 88,000 clones, with more than 70% appearing a single time and about 2.7% taken by the ten largest. The sample consisted of peripheral blood. These receptors all stem from a woman of 80 years or more with acute or convalescent COVID-19.

The V call is TRBV5-4, the J call TRBJ2-7, with TRBD1 matching over 7 bases. In germline, CDR1 is SGHNT, CDR2 YYREEE (reference sequence). The CDR3 runs to 13 residues. V lost 4 bases to trimming and J lost 9 bases; unmatched junction nucleotides: 10. The CDR3 here is CASSPRGTGAQYF. CDR3 nucleotides: TGTGCCAGCAGCCCGAGGGGTACAGGGGCGCAGTACTTC.

The chain links TRBV12-5 to TRBJ1-5, with 8 bases lining up with TRBD1. CDR1 and CDR2 (germline): LGHNT, FRNRAP. CDR3 length: 21 residues. V lost 2 bases to trimming and J lost 5 bases; unmatched junction nucleotides: 23. CDR3 in DNA: TGTGCTAGTGGTTTGTTGGGACGTTTGGATCCCATGCAGGGGGCCTATCAGCCCCAGCATTTT. This codes for CASGLLGRLDPMQGAYQPQHF.

This sequence joins TRBV6-6 and TRBJ2-7; the D is unclear. Germline V lookup: CDR1 MNHNY, CDR2 SVGAGI (reference sequence). V lost 6 bases and J 3 bases, leaving 12 bases between the germline ends. The CDR3 consists of 13 residues. The CDR3 spells CASRAEVLYEQYF. The CDR3 DNA reads TGTGCCAGCAGAGCAGAGGTCCTCTACGAGCAGTACTTC.

The CDR3 here is CASSQVLAGGGDTQYF. Here the CDR3 DNA reads TGTGCCAGCAGCCAAGTTCTAGCGGGGGGCGGGGATACGCAGTATTTT. The J gene is TRBJ2-3, the V gene TRBV4-2, with TRBD2 matching over 11 bases. This CDR3 has 16 residues. J gave up 6 bases and V 1 base, and 6 bases lay outside the gene matches. Germline CDR1 reads LGHNA; CDR2 reads YNFKEQ.

V usage is TRBV4-1 and J usage is TRBJ2-2, with 7 bases lining up with TRBD1. CDR1 MGHRA and CDR2 YSYEKL come from the germline V gene. Trimming took 6 bases from V and 4 from J; bases not matched to a gene: 11. The CDR3 sequence is 16 residues long. This CDR3 is CASRPTGTVGTGELFF. For the CDR3, the DNA is TGCGCCAGCAGGCCAACCGGGACAGTGGGCACCGGGGAGCTGTTTTTT.

This chain uses TRBV7-3 with TRBJ1-6, with unresolved D. Trimming took 0 bases from V and 5 from J, leaving 5 bases between them. Germline V gives CDR1 SGHTA, CDR2 FQGTGA. The CDR3 contains 14 residues. The CDR3 nucleotides are TGTGCCAGCAGCTTAACTCAGAATAATTCACCCCTCCACTTT. Amino acids: CASSLTQNNSPLHF.

The V call is TRBV21-1, the J call TRBJ2-1; TRBD1 is the table's D call and was not checked against the DNA. TRBV21-1 is an annotated pseudogene. The CDR3 is 18 residues long. CDR3 in DNA: TGTGCCAGCAGCAAATCCTGCTTTACGGGACAGCCATACAATGAGCAGTTCTTC. This sequence encodes CASSKSCFTGQPYNEQFF.

The rearrangement links TRBV21-1 to TRBJ2-3; whether TRBD2, the table's D call, matches the DNA was not checked. TRBV21-1 is labeled a pseudogene. CDR3 length: 14 amino acids. The CDR3 loop reads CASSIDLLTDTQYF. CDR3 in DNA: TGTGCCAGCAGCATCGACTTGCTAACAGATACGCAGTATTTT.